The 9 T cell receptor beta chains given below trace back to one sample, sequenced in a study of tissue T cells after allogeneic stem cell transplantation. Assay: immunoSEQ multiplex PCR; the TCRdb copy retains only in-frame clones and omits some. The data hold 25,000 to 35,000 clones, with around 86% observed a single time. This material consisted of blood, taken before transplantation. The receptors come from a woman aged 18-49 years who later had graft-versus-host disease after an allogeneic stem cell transplant.

CDR3 bases: TGTGCTTGCTCCTCCCCCGGAGGACAGGACCGTTATAGCAATCAGCCCCAGCATTTT. Translated: CACSSPGGQDRYSNQPQHF. This chain connects TRBV28 to TRBJ1-5; 7 bases line up with TRBD1. Germline CDR1 MDHEN, CDR2 SYDVKM. This CDR3 has 19 residues. Filled out from reference TRBV28 and TRBJ1-5, the complete variable domain reads DVKVTQSSRYLVKRTGEKVFLECVQDMDHENMFWYRQDPGLGLRLIYFSYDVKMKEKGDIPEGYSVSREKKERFSLILESASTNQTSMYLCACSSPGGQDRYSNQPQHFGDGTRLSIL.

The chain uses TRBV7-9 and TRBJ2-5; D not resolved. Trimming took 2 bases from V and 3 from J, leaving 4 bases between them. The CDR3 has 12 residues. Germline V gene data show CDR1 as SEHNR and CDR2 as FQNEAQ (reference sequence). In DNA form, the CDR3 reads TGTGCCAGCAGCTTATACGAAGAGACCCAGTACTTC. Translating it yields CASSLYEETQYF.

The V and J genes are TRBV30 and TRBJ2-5; 8 bases map to TRBD1. This CDR3 is 15 amino acids long. From germline, CDR1 is GTSNPN and CDR2 SVGIG (reference sequence). J lost 3 bases, V lost 4 bases, and 10 bases had no gene match. This CDR3 reads CAWIHRTGSEETQYF. The CDR3 DNA is TGTGCCTGGATTCACAGGACAGGGTCGGAAGAGACCCAGTACTTC.

This clone was recorded only once. The rearrangement uses TRBV5-1 and TRBJ2-7; 7 bases agree with TRBD1. The CDR3 runs 16 residues. Unmatched junction bases numbered 14, after V lost 4 bases and J lost 4 bases. Germline V lookup: CDR1 SGHRS, CDR2 YFSETQ. CDR3 loop: CASSEVPTGTLYEQYF. The CDR3 region has the DNA TGCGCCAGCAGCGAGGTACCGACAGGGACCTTATACGAGCAGTACTTC.

The genes are TRBV27 and TRBJ2-2; the D gene is possibly TRBD2 (6 bases). Per the germline V gene, CDR1 is MNHEY and CDR2 is SMNVEV (reference sequence). V lost 6 bases and J lost 3, with 11 bases in between. The CDR3 contains 14 residues. The CDR3 DNA sequence: TGTGCCAGCAGATCGGACTATTACACCGGGGAGCTGTTTTTT. This encodes CASRSDYYTGELFF.

This chain links TRBV5-1 with TRBJ1-1, with 10 bases matching TRBD1. Germline loops: CDR1 SGHRS, CDR2 YFSETQ. Losses at the gene ends were 0 bases for V and 1 base for J; bases not matched to a gene: 0. The CDR3 is 15 amino acids. CDR3 bases: TGCGCCAGCAGCTTGGGGGACAGGGGGAACACTGAAGCTTTCTTT. Amino acids: CASSLGDRGNTEAFF.

This rearrangement joins TRBV27 to TRBJ2-5; no definite D call. From germline, CDR1 is MNHEY and CDR2 SMNVEV (reference sequence). Between the trimmed V and J ends, which lost 5 bases and 6 bases, there was a span of 13 bases. There are 13 residues in the CDR3. CDR3 coding DNA: TGTGCCAGCAGTCAAGAAGCTGGAAAGACCCAGTACTTC. Translated: CASSQEAGKTQYF.

This CDR3 is CASSLEVRQYF. The CDR3 region has the DNA TGTGCCAGCAGCTTAGAAGTTAGACAGTATTTT. This sequence joins TRBV11-2 and TRBJ2-3, with no clear D. Trimming pared 0 bases from V and 12 bases from J, leaving 7 bases between. Germline values: CDR1 SGHAT, CDR2 FQNNGV. CDR3 length: 11 residues.

The table lists this clone with a count of one. V is TRBV3-1 (or the pseudogene TRBV3-2) and J is TRBJ2-1, with 11 bases matching TRBD2. Germline V lookup: CDR1 LGHDT, CDR2 YNNKEL (reference sequence). Trimming cost V 5 bases and J 6 bases; bases outside gene matches: 6. This CDR3 has 15 residues. CDR3 bases: TGTGCCAGCAGCGACCGACTAGCGGGGACCAATGAGCAGTTCTTC. Its translation: CASSDRLAGTNEQFF.